A selection of T cell receptor beta chains follows, all from one sample in a study of human T cells and chemical hapten exposure. TCRdb re-analysed the RACE reads in MiXCR, keeping a single row per CDR3 protein. The sample carries approximately 71,000 distinct CDR3 sequences, around 10% recorded once. The sample in question was whole blood, obtained in connection with sensitization to the hapten diphenylcyclopropenone (DPC). These receptors came from a woman aged 50 to 65 with alopecia areata. Some clones in this sample may be carry-over from other donors' samples. Both conserved end residues are part of each CDR3. A D gene is named only where the DNA matches it firmly. Only some rows state a clone size, as once, few, many or a class for expanded clones.

j_call: TRBJ2-3
d_call: NA
v_call: TRBV12-3/TRBV12-4
cdr3_length: 11
clone_size: many
cdr3_aa: CASSFLDTQYF
cdr3_nt: TGTGCCAGCAGTTTTTTAGATACGCAGTATTTT

j_call: TRBJ1-1
d_call: TRBD1
v_call: TRBV5-1
cdr3_length: 16
clone_size: many
cdr3_aa: CASSWRGQGPNTEAFF
cdr3_nt: TGCGCCAGCAGCTGGAGAGGACAGGGACCGAACACTGAAGCTTTCTTT

j_call: TRBJ2-5
d_call: TRBD1
v_call: TRBV11-2
cdr3_length: 13
clone_size: NA
cdr3_aa: CASSSDRGETQYF
cdr3_nt: TGTGCCAGCAGCTCGGACAGGGGGGAGACCCAGTACTTC

j_call: TRBJ2-7
d_call: TRBD2
v_call: TRBV28
cdr3_length: 14
clone_size: NA
cdr3_aa: CASIWASGGYEQYF
cdr3_nt: TGTGCCAGCATTTGGGCTAGCGGGGGATACGAGCAGTACTTC

j_call: TRBJ1-2
d_call: NA
v_call: TRBV29-1
cdr3_length: 12
clone_size: many
cdr3_aa: CSVEGVTYGYTF
cdr3_nt: TGCAGCGTTGAGGGCGTAACCTATGGCTACACCTTC

j_call: TRBJ2-3
d_call: NA
v_call: TRBV6-5
cdr3_length: 13
clone_size: many
cdr3_aa: CASSRDRADTQYF
cdr3_nt: TGTGCCAGCAGTAGGGACCGTGCAGATACGCAGTATTTT

j_call: TRBJ2-3
d_call: NA
v_call: TRBV7-9
cdr3_length: 13
clone_size: NA
cdr3_aa: CASSNSPTDTQYF
cdr3_nt: TGTGCCAGCAGCAACAGCCCCACAGATACGCAGTATTTT

j_call: TRBJ2-5
d_call: NA
v_call: TRBV7-2
cdr3_length: 15
clone_size: few
cdr3_aa: CASSFKDLGRGSQYF
cdr3_nt: TGTGCCAGCAGCTTCAAGGACCTAGGACGGGGGAGCCAGTACTTC

j_call: TRBJ2-1
d_call: NA
v_call: TRBV11-3
cdr3_length: 14
clone_size: few
cdr3_aa: CASSPGKSHNEQFF
cdr3_nt: TGTGCCAGCAGCCCCGGCAAATCTCACAATGAGCAGTTCTTC

j_call: TRBJ1-5
d_call: NA
v_call: TRBV25-1
cdr3_length: 13
clone_size: many
cdr3_aa: CASSGGGYQPQHF
cdr3_nt: TGTGCCAGCAGTGGAGGGGGTTATCAGCCCCAGCATTTT

j_call: TRBJ1-4
d_call: NA
v_call: TRBV29-1
cdr3_length: 14
clone_size: few
cdr3_aa: CSVEEAGHVEKLFF
cdr3_nt: TGCAGCGTTGAAGAGGCGGGACATGTTGAAAAACTGTTTTTT

j_call: TRBJ2-7
d_call: TRBD2
v_call: TRBV7-8
cdr3_length: 16
clone_size: NA
cdr3_aa: CASSLGLAVTSYEQYF
cdr3_nt: TGTGCCAGCAGCTTAGGACTAGCGGTGACATCCTACGAGCAGTACTTC

j_call: TRBJ1-1
d_call: NA
v_call: TRBV12-3/TRBV12-4
cdr3_length: 14
clone_size: NA
cdr3_aa: CASSLSSAGTEAFF
cdr3_nt: TGTGCCAGCAGTTTAAGCTCCGCGGGCACTGAAGCTTTCTTT

j_call: TRBJ2-2
d_call: NA
v_call: TRBV29-1
cdr3_length: 12
clone_size: many
cdr3_aa: CSVESDTGELFF
cdr3_nt: TGCAGCGTTGAATCGGACACCGGGGAGCTGTTTTTT

j_call: TRBJ2-3
d_call: NA
v_call: TRBV12-2
cdr3_length: 12
clone_size: few
cdr3_aa: CASRLELDTQYF
cdr3_nt: TGTGCAAGTCGCTTAGAACTAGATACGCAGTATTTT

j_call: TRBJ2-4
d_call: NA
v_call: TRBV27
cdr3_length: 17
clone_size: NA
cdr3_aa: CASSPEQVRGAKNIQYF
cdr3_nt: TGTGCCAGCAGTCCCGAACAGGTCCGGGGGGCCAAAAACATTCAGTACTTC

j_call: TRBJ2-5
d_call: NA
v_call: TRBV2
cdr3_length: 12
clone_size: many
cdr3_aa: CAKGQVQETQYF
cdr3_nt: TGTGCCAAAGGCCAGGTCCAAGAGACCCAGTACTTC

j_call: TRBJ1-1
d_call: NA
v_call: TRBV9
cdr3_length: 13
clone_size: few
cdr3_aa: CASSLVRGTEAFF
cdr3_nt: TGTGCCAGCAGCCTCGTTAGGGGAACTGAAGCTTTCTTT

j_call: TRBJ2-2
d_call: NA
v_call: TRBV3-1
cdr3_length: 14
clone_size: few
cdr3_aa: CASSQGTYTGELFF
cdr3_nt: TGTGCCAGCAGCCAAGGGACTTACACCGGGGAGCTGTTTTTT

j_call: TRBJ1-5
d_call: NA
v_call: TRBV28
cdr3_length: 14
clone_size: NA
cdr3_aa: CATQEGGSNQPQHF
cdr3_nt: TGTGCCACCCAAGAGGGTGGAAGCAATCAGCCCCAGCATTTT

j_call: TRBJ1-1
d_call: TRBD1
v_call: TRBV6-1
cdr3_length: 14
clone_size: many
cdr3_aa: CASSRDRGYTEAFF
cdr3_nt: TGTGCCAGCAGCAGGGACAGGGGATACACTGAAGCTTTCTTT

j_call: TRBJ2-6
d_call: TRBD1
v_call: TRBV6-5
cdr3_length: 15
clone_size: NA
cdr3_aa: CASRTEGAGANVLTF
cdr3_nt: TGTGCCAGCAGAACAGAGGGGGCCGGGGCCAACGTCCTGACTTTC

j_call: TRBJ1-4
d_call: NA
v_call: TRBV12-3/TRBV12-4
cdr3_length: 15
clone_size: few
cdr3_aa: CASSGQGLTNEKLFF
cdr3_nt: TGTGCCAGCAGTGGTCAGGGGCTCACTAATGAAAAACTGTTTTTT

j_call: TRBJ1-1
d_call: NA
v_call: TRBV5-1
cdr3_length: 15
clone_size: few
cdr3_aa: CASKDGPGEDTEAFF
cdr3_nt: TGCGCCAGCAAGGATGGCCCCGGGGAGGACACTGAAGCTTTCTTT

j_call: TRBJ1-1
d_call: NA
v_call: TRBV6-5
cdr3_length: 14
clone_size: NA
cdr3_aa: CASRSGGPNTEAFF
cdr3_nt: TGTGCCAGTCGAAGCGGGGGACCGAACACTGAAGCTTTCTTT

j_call: TRBJ1-2
d_call: TRBD1
v_call: TRBV18
cdr3_length: 13
clone_size: few
cdr3_aa: CASSPRSGQGYTF
cdr3_nt: TGTGCCAGCTCACCTAGATCGGGACAGGGCTACACCTTC

j_call: TRBJ1-1
d_call: TRBD1
v_call: TRBV4-1
cdr3_length: 16
clone_size: NA
cdr3_aa: CASSQRGDRGRTEAFF
cdr3_nt: TGCGCCAGCAGCCAAAGGGGGGACAGGGGGAGAACTGAAGCTTTCTTT

j_call: TRBJ1-2
d_call: NA
v_call: TRBV3-1
cdr3_length: 12
clone_size: NA
cdr3_aa: CASSQEDFVYTF
cdr3_nt: TGTGCCAGCAGCCAAGAAGACTTCGTCTACACCTTC

j_call: TRBJ1-1
d_call: NA
v_call: TRBV20-1
cdr3_length: 15
clone_size: many
cdr3_aa: CSARHSGTLNTEAFF
cdr3_nt: TGCAGTGCTAGGCATAGCGGGACCTTGAACACTGAAGCTTTCTTT

j_call: TRBJ1-4
d_call: NA
v_call: TRBV7-2
cdr3_length: 13
clone_size: NA
cdr3_aa: CASSHRVTEKLFF
cdr3_nt: TGTGCCAGCAGCCACAGGGTTACGGAAAAACTGTTTTTT

j_call: TRBJ1-1
d_call: NA
v_call: TRBV29-1
cdr3_length: 12
clone_size: many
cdr3_aa: CSVAVRNTEAFF
cdr3_nt: TGCAGCGTCGCCGTCCGGAACACTGAAGCTTTCTTT

j_call: TRBJ1-1
d_call: TRBD1
v_call: TRBV29-1
cdr3_length: 14
clone_size: many
cdr3_aa: CSTCSGGAGTEAFF
cdr3_nt: TGCAGCACCTGTTCAGGGGGCGCGGGGACTGAAGCTTTCTTT

j_call: TRBJ2-1
d_call: NA
v_call: TRBV20-1
cdr3_length: 11
clone_size: few
cdr3_aa: CSAKGGDEQFF
cdr3_nt: TGCAGTGCTAAGGGGGGCGATGAGCAGTTCTTC

j_call: TRBJ1-2
d_call: TRBD1
v_call: TRBV7-9
cdr3_length: 15
clone_size: many
cdr3_aa: CASSLEEGQGYGYTF
cdr3_nt: TGTGCCAGCAGCTTAGAGGAAGGACAGGGATATGGCTACACCTTC

j_call: TRBJ2-1
d_call: NA
v_call: TRBV5-1
cdr3_length: 14
clone_size: many
cdr3_aa: CASSLGAGNNEQFF
cdr3_nt: TGCGCCAGCAGCTTGGGGGCAGGAAACAATGAGCAGTTCTTC

j_call: TRBJ2-5
d_call: NA
v_call: TRBV7-2
cdr3_length: 12
clone_size: few
cdr3_aa: CASSLKGETQYF
cdr3_nt: TGTGCCAGCAGCCTCAAGGGGGAGACCCAGTACTTC

j_call: TRBJ1-4
d_call: NA
v_call: TRBV20-1
cdr3_length: 13
clone_size: many
cdr3_aa: CSANAENNVKLFF
cdr3_nt: TGCAGTGCTAATGCAGAGAATAATGTAAAACTGTTTTTT

j_call: TRBJ2-7
d_call: NA
v_call: TRBV6-5
cdr3_length: 15
clone_size: many
cdr3_aa: CASSYKQGLSYEQYF
cdr3_nt: TGTGCCAGCAGTTACAAACAGGGCCTCTCCTACGAGCAGTACTTC

j_call: TRBJ2-3
d_call: TRBD2
v_call: TRBV7-2
cdr3_length: 14
clone_size: many
cdr3_aa: CASSYGLEADTQYF
cdr3_nt: TGTGCCAGCAGCTACGGACTAGAAGCAGATACGCAGTATTTT

j_call: TRBJ1-5
d_call: NA
v_call: TRBV12-3/TRBV12-4
cdr3_length: 14
clone_size: many
cdr3_aa: CASNEGNVGQPQHF
cdr3_nt: TGTGCCAGCAACGAAGGGAACGTAGGTCAGCCCCAGCATTTT

j_call: TRBJ1-6
d_call: NA
v_call: TRBV18
cdr3_length: 16
clone_size: NA
cdr3_aa: CASHSAKNSANSPLHF
cdr3_nt: TGTGCCAGCCACTCGGCTAAGAACAGCGCAAATTCACCCCTCCACTTT

j_call: TRBJ1-1
d_call: NA
v_call: TRBV5-1
cdr3_length: 14
clone_size: many
cdr3_aa: CASSFYSGYTEAFF
cdr3_nt: TGCGCCAGCAGCTTCTATTCTGGGTACACTGAAGCTTTCTTT

j_call: TRBJ1-1
d_call: TRBD1
v_call: TRBV27
cdr3_length: 13
clone_size: many
cdr3_aa: CASSRQGYTEAFF
cdr3_nt: TGTGCCAGCAGCCGACAGGGGTACACTGAAGCTTTCTTT

j_call: TRBJ1-6
d_call: TRBD1
v_call: TRBV2
cdr3_length: 15
clone_size: many
cdr3_aa: CASRERQGANSPLHF
cdr3_nt: TGTGCCAGCAGGGAGAGACAGGGGGCGAATTCACCCCTCCACTTT

j_call: TRBJ2-5
d_call: TRBD2
v_call: TRBV29-1
cdr3_length: 15
clone_size: many
cdr3_aa: CSVTISGGGAETQYF
cdr3_nt: TGCAGCGTCACCATTAGCGGGGGAGGCGCAGAGACCCAGTACTTC

j_call: TRBJ2-7
d_call: NA
v_call: TRBV7-6
cdr3_length: 14
clone_size: many
cdr3_aa: CASSSNRQGGEQYF
cdr3_nt: TGTGCCAGCAGCTCCAACCGACAGGGAGGGGAGCAGTACTTC

j_call: TRBJ1-1
d_call: TRBD1
v_call: TRBV28
cdr3_length: 17
clone_size: NA
cdr3_aa: CASSTLGTGAGRTEAFF
cdr3_nt: TGTGCCAGCAGTACCCTGGGGACAGGGGCGGGACGGACTGAAGCTTTCTTT

j_call: TRBJ2-2
d_call: NA
v_call: TRBV5-1
cdr3_length: 16
clone_size: few
cdr3_aa: CASSTRPAANTGELFF
cdr3_nt: TGCGCCAGCAGCACCCGGCCAGCGGCCAACACCGGGGAGCTGTTTTTT

j_call: TRBJ2-1
d_call: TRBD2
v_call: TRBV6-1
cdr3_length: 15
clone_size: NA
cdr3_aa: CASSPGTSGRNEQFF
cdr3_nt: TGTGCCAGCAGCCCCGGGACTAGCGGGAGGAATGAGCAGTTCTTC

j_call: TRBJ2-1
d_call: NA
v_call: TRBV24-1
cdr3_length: 16
clone_size: many
cdr3_aa: CATSDLTGSSYNEQFF
cdr3_nt: TGTGCCACCAGTGATTTGACGGGTTCTTCCTACAATGAGCAGTTCTTC

j_call: TRBJ2-5
d_call: NA
v_call: TRBV7-2
cdr3_length: 12
clone_size: many
cdr3_aa: CASSSSAETQYF
cdr3_nt: TGTGCCAGCAGCTCGAGTGCGGAGACCCAGTACTTC

j_call: TRBJ2-3
d_call: NA
v_call: TRBV5-1
cdr3_length: 12
clone_size: many
cdr3_aa: CASSLEGNTQYF
cdr3_nt: TGCGCCAGCAGCTTGGAGGGGAATACGCAGTATTTT

j_call: TRBJ2-1
d_call: TRBD1
v_call: TRBV6-6
cdr3_length: 15
clone_size: NA
cdr3_aa: CASSYRGLAYNEQFF
cdr3_nt: TGTGCCAGCAGTTACAGGGGGCTGGCCTACAATGAGCAGTTCTTC

j_call: TRBJ2-5
d_call: NA
v_call: TRBV2
cdr3_length: 15
clone_size: many
cdr3_aa: CASSDYRDGGETQYF
cdr3_nt: TGTGCCAGCAGTGACTACAGGGACGGAGGGGAGACCCAGTACTTC

j_call: TRBJ1-2
d_call: NA
v_call: TRBV7-2
cdr3_length: 15
clone_size: NA
cdr3_aa: CASIVRGFERSGYTF
cdr3_nt: TGTGCCAGCATCGTAAGGGGTTTCGAGCGTTCGGGCTACACCTTC